This record concerns one T cell receptor beta chain sequence. As yet, its antigen is unknown. The data were obtained in a study of radiotherapy plus CTLA-4 blockade in lung cancer. The wider study: The study recorded objective responses in 15% to 20% of patients and disease control in 31%.

General study findings and limits: There was expansion of tumor-derived TCR clones in blood after radiotherapy plus ipilimumab.

CTLA-4 blockade with ipilimumab, together with focal radiation, was given to patients with chemo-refractory metastatic non-small-cell lung cancer. TCRdb's table, derived via immunoSEQ multiplex PCR, lists solely in-frame clones and lacks some. The profile shows roughly 57,000 clones, 82% of them singletons. Germline V gene sequence: CDR1 KGHSH, CDR2 LQKENI. V lost 2 bases to trimming and J lost 2 bases; unmatched junction nucleotides: 4. This CDR3 is built from 15 residues. This receptor was obtained from a human donor with non-small cell lung cancer whose response to radiotherapy plus ipilimumab could not be evaluated. The V call is TRBV18, the J call TRBJ2-7; TRBD1 aligns across 9 bases. Source: peripheral blood, taken from a patient treated with radiotherapy plus ipilimumab. The CDR3 sequence: CASSPSGTGTYEQYF. The CDR3 DNA sequence: TGTGCCAGCTCACCATCCGGGACAGGGACCTACGAGCAGTACTTC. Looking up the rest from reference TRBV18 and TRBJ2-7 gives the full variable domain: NAGVMQNPRHLVRRRGQEARLRCSPMKGHSHVYWYRQLPEEGLKFMVYLQKENIIDESGMPKERFSAEFPKEGPSILRIQQVVRGDSAAYFCASSPSGTGTYEQYFGPGTRLTVT.